Reported below is one TCR beta chain. Its specificity is not known. The CDR3 has 14 residues. Trimming at V came to 4 bases and at J to 4 bases, leaving 5 bases not matched to a gene. Germline CDR1 is SQVTM and CDR2 is ANQGSEA. The data originate from a study of coeliac disease. Overall study: Coeliac patients had newly diagnosed active disease, refractory type I disease, or gluten-free diet control. The study queried TRBV7-2 bias without high-resolution HLA data. Findings and caveats of the study: Unbiased detection of gliadin-specific T cells was judged not feasible with this approach. Control samples showed higher TRB and TRG clonality than intraepithelial and lamina propria samples in active celiac disease.

Data came from immunoSEQ multiplex PCR; TCRdb stores just in-frame clones and leaves some out. Altogether about 3,300 clones are present, around 64% being singletons, with the ten largest covering roughly a third. The receptor was isolated from a woman in her forties. Input material: intraepithelial lymphocytes from the gut. V and J are TRBV29-1 and TRBJ1-1, with 11 positions matching TRBD1. The CDR3 sequence: CSVAFGTGGTEAFF. CDR3 nucleotide sequence: TGCAGCGTTGCGTTCGGGACAGGGGGCACTGAAGCTTTCTTT. Using reference TRBV29-1 and TRBJ1-1 for the parts outside the CDR3, the full variable domain is SAVISQKPSRDICQRGTSLTIQCQVDSQVTMMFWYRQQPGQSLTLIATANQGSEATYESGFVIDKFPISRPNLTFSTLTVSNMSPEDSSIYLCSVAFGTGGTEAFFGQGTRLTVV.